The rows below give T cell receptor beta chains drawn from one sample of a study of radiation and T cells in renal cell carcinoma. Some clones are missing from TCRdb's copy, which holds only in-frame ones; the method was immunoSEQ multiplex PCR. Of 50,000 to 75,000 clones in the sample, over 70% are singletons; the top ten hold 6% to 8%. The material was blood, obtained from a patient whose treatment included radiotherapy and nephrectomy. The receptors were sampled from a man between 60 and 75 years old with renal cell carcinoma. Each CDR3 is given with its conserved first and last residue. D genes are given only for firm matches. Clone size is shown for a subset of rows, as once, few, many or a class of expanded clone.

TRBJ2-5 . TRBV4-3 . CASSQDGGTASGWETQYF TGCGCCAGCAGCCAAGATGGGGGAACAGCCAGTGGATGGGAGACCCAGTACTTC
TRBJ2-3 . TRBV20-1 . CSATPEGTQYF TGCAGTGCCACCCCTGAGGGCACGCAGTATTTT
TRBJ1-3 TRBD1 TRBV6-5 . CASSRQGKTGNTIYF TGTGCCAGCAGCCGACAGGGGAAAACTGGAAACACCATATATTTT
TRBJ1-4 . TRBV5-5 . CASSWGSRDEKLFF TGTGCCAGCAGTTGGGGCAGCCGAGATGAAAAACTGTTTTTT
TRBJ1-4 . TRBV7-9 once CASSSDDGGYEKLFF TGTGCCAGCAGCTCAGATGACGGGGGCTATGAAAAACTGTTTTTT
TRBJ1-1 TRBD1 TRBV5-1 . CASSPGQGGTEAFF TGCGCCAGCAGCCCCGGACAGGGCGGCACTGAAGCTTTCTTT
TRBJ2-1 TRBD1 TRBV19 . CASSPGQGLYLSYNEQFF TGTGCCAGTAGTCCCGGACAGGGGCTCTACCTCTCCTACAATGAGCAGTTCTTC
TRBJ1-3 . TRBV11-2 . CASSLDSGNTIYF TGTGCCAGCAGCCTAGACTCTGGAAACACCATATATTTT
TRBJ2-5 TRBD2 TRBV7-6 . CASSFSGGVLETQYF TGTGCCAGCAGCTTTAGCGGGGGGGTGCTGGAGACCCAGTACTTC
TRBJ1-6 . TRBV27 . CASRGKVYNSPLHF TGTGCCAGCAGAGGGAAGGTCTATAATTCACCCCTCCACTTT
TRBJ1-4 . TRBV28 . CASSPQGKLFF TGTGCCAGCAGTCCACAGGGTAAACTGTTTTTT
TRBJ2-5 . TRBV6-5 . CASSYNLGAETQYF TGTGCCAGCAGTTACAATCTAGGCGCAGAGACCCAGTACTTC
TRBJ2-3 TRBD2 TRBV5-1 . CASSLLGGLGSRYTDTQYF TGCGCCAGCAGCTTGTTAGGGGGACTAGGATCGCGATACACAGATACGCAGTATTTT
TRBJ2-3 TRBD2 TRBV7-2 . CASSLVGGVSDTQYF TGTGCCAGCAGCTTAGTCGGGGGGGTCTCAGATACGCAGTATTTT
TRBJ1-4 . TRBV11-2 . CASSLGPETRGEKLFF TGTGCCAGCAGCTTAGGTCCAGAAACGAGGGGTGAAAAACTGTTTTTT
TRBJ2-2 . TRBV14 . CASSGPSLNTGELFF TGTGCCAGCAGCGGGCCTAGTTTGAACACCGGGGAGCTGTTTTTT
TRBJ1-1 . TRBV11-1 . CASSGRGLLNTEAFF TGTGCCAGCAGCGGAAGGGGCCTCCTGAACACTGAAGCTTTCTTT
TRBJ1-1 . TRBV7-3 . CASSLQAAMNTEAFF TGTGCCAGCAGCTTACAGGCAGCTATGAACACTGAAGCTTTCTTT
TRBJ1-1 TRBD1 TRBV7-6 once CASSLLTGRNTEAFF TGTGCCAGCAGCCTCCTGACAGGGAGGAACACTGAAGCTTTCTTT
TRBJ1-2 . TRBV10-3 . CAISESNLGGYGYTF TGTGCCATCAGTGAGTCTAATCTTGGGGGCTATGGCTACACCTTC
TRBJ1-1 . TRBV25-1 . CASSSIGTTEAFF TGTGCCAGCAGTTCAATCGGGACGACTGAAGCTTTCTTT
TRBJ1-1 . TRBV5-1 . CASSLAGQGRTEAFF TGCGCCAGCAGCTTGGCCGGCCAGGGACGGACTGAAGCTTTCTTT
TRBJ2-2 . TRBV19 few CASSVNSGGTGELFF TGTGCCAGTAGTGTAAACTCCGGTGGCACCGGGGAGCTGTTTTTT
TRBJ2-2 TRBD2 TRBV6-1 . CASSRLAGGAGELFF TGTGCCAGCAGTAGACTAGCGGGAGGGGCCGGGGAGCTGTTTTTT
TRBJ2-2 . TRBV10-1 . CASSSRPDSPTGELFF TGCGCCAGCAGTTCAAGACCGGACAGCCCCACCGGGGAGCTGTTTTTT
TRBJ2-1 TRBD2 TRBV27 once CASSPALAGEYNEQFF TGTGCCAGCAGTCCCGCACTAGCGGGAGAGTACAATGAGCAGTTCTTC
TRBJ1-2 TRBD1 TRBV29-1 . CSVRTGYEHGYTF TGCAGCGTTCGGACAGGGTATGAACATGGCTACACCTTC
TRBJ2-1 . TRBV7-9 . CASSLGNEQFF TGTGCCAGCAGCTTAGGCAATGAGCAGTTCTTC